The T cell receptor beta chain under discussion was sequenced for a study of blood T cell repertoires in COVID-19. Turning to the study itself: COVID-19 samples collected from the United States, Italy and Spain covered acute and convalescent phases.

Trimming cost V 7 bases and J 0 bases; bases outside gene matches: 3. The germline V gene has CDR1 SGHAT and CDR2 FQNNGV. The CDR3 is 16 amino acids. Repertoires were generated with immunoSEQ multiplex PCR, while TCRdb's copy carries only in-frame clones and drops some. Counted here are approximately 180,000 clones, 80% to 95% occurring once; the ten biggest clones make up nearly 0.55%. The material sequenced was peripheral blood. This clonotype was obtained from a man aged 50-60 years with acute or convalescent COVID-19. The chain employs TRBV11-2 and TRBJ2-2, with 12 nucleotides matching TRBD2. CDR3 sequence: CASTRTSGANTGELFF. The CDR3 DNA reads TGTGCCAGCACCAGGACTAGCGGGGCGAACACCGGGGAGCTGTTTTTT.